This passage covers 9 T cell receptor beta chains from one sample sequenced in a study of TIL therapy for anti-PD-1-resistant metastatic lung cancer. Sequencing used immunoSEQ v3. Sequencing was performed with immunoSEQ multiplex PCR; in TCRdb, only in-frame clones are kept and a portion is missing. There are fewer than 65,000 clones in the sample; roughly 77% occur only once, and less than 3% lies in the top ten. Time point meaning: pre-treatment sample, taken before nivolumab and TIL therapy. Sequences were derived from blood, sampled at baseline. The receptors shown here come from a person aged 25 to 85 with non-small cell lung cancer.

The rearrangement joins TRBV11-2 to TRBJ2-3; the D call may be TRBD1 or TRBD2 (5 bases each). The CDR3 loop spans 11 amino acids. Trimming pared 3 bases from V and 10 bases from J, leaving 8 bases between. Germline V lookup: CDR1 SGHAT, CDR2 FQNNGV. Written as DNA, the CDR3 is TGTGCCAGCAGCTTTAGAGGGGCGCAGTATTTT. Translation gives CASSFRGAQYF.

The gene calls are TRBV4-1 and TRBJ2-7; D is possibly TRBD1 (6 bases). V lost 1 base and J 6 bases, leaving 16 bases between the germline ends. The CDR3 extends over 15 amino acids. Germline V gene lookup returns CDR1 MGHRA and CDR2 YSYEKL. DNA of the CDR3: TGCGCCAGCAGCCAAGGAAAGGCAGGGGCAAGCGAGCAGTACTTC. Translated, it gives CASSQGKAGASEQYF.

This clone was observed once. The V call is TRBV11-1, the J call TRBJ2-7, with D perhaps TRBD1 or TRBD2 (5 bases each). CDR3 length: 15 amino acids. The V end was cut by 1 base, the J end by 0 bases, with 10 bases between. Germline assignment: CDR1 SGHAT and CDR2 FQDESV (reference sequence). For the CDR3, the DNA is TGTGCCAGCAGCTTAGGGCCAGGGAGCTCCTACGAGCAGTACTTC. Encoded protein: CASSLGPGSSYEQYF.

V gene TRBV5-1 combines with J gene TRBJ2-1, with unresolved D. CDR3 length: 14 residues. CDR1 and CDR2 from the germline V gene are SGHRS and YFSETQ. Trimming took 1 base from V and 10 from J, leaving 15 bases between them. CDR3 loop: CASSLPTSTSEQFF. CDR3 in DNA: TGCGCCAGCAGCTTGCCCACCTCCACCAGCGAGCAGTTCTTC.

The J gene is TRBJ1-1, the V gene TRBV2, with 7 bases lining up with TRBD1. The V gene's germline CDR1 is SNHLY and CDR2 FYNNEI. V lost 6 bases, J lost 6 bases, and 10 bases stayed unmatched. This CDR3 spans 14 amino acids. CDR3 sequence (DNA): TGTGCCAGCAGGCCGACAGGGAAGAAACCTGAAGCTTTCTTT. As protein: CASRPTGKKPEAFF. The whole variable domain, remainder taken from reference TRBV2 and TRBJ1-1, is EPEVTQTPSHQVTQMGQEVILRCVPISNHLYFYWYRQILGQKVEFLVSFYNNEISEKSEIFDDQFSVERPDGSNFTLKIRSTKLEDSAMYFCASRPTGKKPEAFFGQGTRLTVV.

The chain joins TRBV5-1 to TRBJ2-5, with D possibly being TRBD2 (5 bases). CDR1 is SGHRS, CDR2 YFSETQ, per germline. Trimming took off 4 bases at V and 5 bases at J, with 18 bases between the two ends. The CDR3 runs to 15 residues. The DNA for the CDR3 is TGCGCCAGCAGCGCCCCTCACGGTTCGGGGGAGACCCAGTACTTC. Amino acids: CASSAPHGSGETQYF.

J is TRBJ1-1 and V is TRBV28, with 12 bases identical to TRBD1. Trimming took 5 bases from V and 8 from J; bases not matched to a gene: 6. The CDR3 runs to 14 residues. CDR1 is MDHEN, CDR2 SYDVKM, per germline. The CDR3 sequence: CASSLTGTGGEAFF. The DNA of the CDR3 is TGTGCCAGCAGTCTGACCGGGACAGGGGGCGAAGCTTTCTTT.

The chain couples TRBV27 to TRBJ2-3; the match to TRBD1 covers 9 bases. Germline CDR1 MNHEY, CDR2 SMNVEV (reference sequence). V gave up 2 bases and J gave up 4 bases; unmatched junction bases: 7. This CDR3 has 16 amino acids. CDR3 in amino acids: CASSLGTGRGADTQYF. CDR3 in DNA: TGTGCCAGCAGTTTAGGGACAGGGAGAGGGGCAGATACGCAGTATTTT.

The genes are TRBV9 and TRBJ1-2, with a tentative D call TRBD1 (5 bases). V was clipped by 3 bases and J by 4 bases, with 13 bases between them. Per germline, CDR1 SGDLS and CDR2 YYNGEE. The CDR3 consists of 14 residues. The CDR3 here is CASSENGGVYGYTF. Written as DNA, the CDR3 is TGTGCCAGCAGCGAGAATGGGGGTGTCTATGGCTACACCTTC.